This entry concerns a single T cell receptor (beta chain). MiXCR was run by TCRdb on the 5' RACE reads, yielding one entry per CDR3 protein. Seen here are 120,000 to 150,000 distinct CDR3 sequences, about 6.1% observed once, and the top ten hold roughly 1.9%. There are 13 residues in the CDR3. V lost 3 bases to trimming and J lost 10 bases, with 18 bases between them. Germline V gene data show CDR1 as DFQATT and CDR2 as SNEGSKA (reference sequence). The sample comes from a study of T-cell memory formation after mild COVID-19. This receptor was taken from an adult woman who had mild COVID-19 (a few samples of this study predate the infection). Cell type and time point are not known. This sequence joins TRBV20-1 and TRBJ1-2; D is undetermined. Sequenced: PBMCs or a T cell subset sorted from them (not recorded which). CDR3 region: CSASTGLARVYTF. The CDR3 DNA sequence: TGCAGTGCTAGTACCGGCTTGGCGCGGGTCTACACCTTC.